Presented here are 29 T cell receptor beta chains from one specimen sequenced in a study of blood T cell repertoires in COVID-19. The method was immunoSEQ multiplex PCR; TCRdb's version includes in-frame clones alone and lacks a portion of them. Of about 87,000 clones listed, about four fifths are singletons. Input material: peripheral blood. The source is a woman between 70 and 85 years old with acute or convalescent COVID-19.

The chain is built from TRBV27 and TRBJ1-3, with TRBD1 identical over 7 bases. CDR1 and CDR2 from the germline V gene are MNHEY and SMNVEV (reference sequence). This CDR3 region has 15 residues. V gave up 4 bases and J gave up 2 bases; unmatched junction bases: 5. CDR3 coding DNA: TGTGCCAGCAGTTCGTGGACAGGCGCTGGAAACACCATATATTTT. It is translated as CASSSWTGAGNTIYF.

This chain uses TRBV9 with TRBJ2-5; tentatively, D is TRBD2 (5 bases). Germline CDR1 is SGDLS and CDR2 is YYNGEE. The CDR3 runs to 15 residues. Trimming pared 2 bases from V and 5 bases from J, leaving 16 bases between. The CDR3 nucleotides read TGTGCCAGCAGCGTTCTTTCGGCTAGAGGGGAGACCCAGTACTTC. It specifies CASSVLSARGETQYF.

This clone has only a few counts. This chain links TRBV10-3 with TRBJ2-5; D uncertain. This CDR3 comprises 13 residues. Trimming shortened V by 6 bases and J by 2 bases, and 10 bases separated the two germline ends. Germline V gives CDR1 ENHRY, CDR2 SYGVKD. CDR3 residues: CAIRNFGQETQYF. Written as DNA, the CDR3 is TGTGCCATCAGGAACTTCGGTCAAGAGACCCAGTACTTC.

The CDR3 DNA follows: TGTGCCACAGAGGTGTCAGAGAAATCAGGGGCTTATGGCTACACCTTC. Its protein is CATEVSEKSGAYGYTF. This chain connects TRBV15 to TRBJ1-2, with D possibly matching TRBD1 (6 bases). Germline loops: CDR1 LNHNV, CDR2 YYDKDF (reference sequence). V dropped 9 bases and J dropped 5 bases, with 25 bases sitting between them. The CDR3 covers 16 residues.

This clone appeared a few times. This chain uses TRBV21-1 with TRBJ2-1; the DNA was not used to check the table's D call, TRBD2. TRBV21-1 is flagged as a pseudogene. The CDR3 is made up of 17 amino acids. In DNA, the CDR3 is TGTGCCAGCAGCAAAGAGGGAGGGGCCAGCTCCTACAATGAGCAGTTCTTC. Its protein is CASSKEGGASSYNEQFF.

The DNA of the CDR3 is TGCGCCAGCAGCTTTTTGGCGGTAGGCACAGATACGCAGTATTTT. Translating gives CASSFLAVGTDTQYF. The chain has TRBV5-1 and TRBJ2-3; D unclear. CDR1 and CDR2 from the germline V gene are SGHRS and YFSETQ. This CDR3 has 15 residues. Trimming removed 2 bases at V and 1 base at J, with 11 bases between.

This clone was seen repeatedly, ten times or more. The chain uses TRBV2 and TRBJ2-7; perhaps TRBD1 as D (5 bases). Germline CDR1 SNHLY, CDR2 FYNNEI. Trimming stripped 2 bases from V and 6 bases from J, with 14 bases between. The CDR3 has 14 residues. Here the CDR3 DNA reads TGTGCCAGCAGTGAATACCGACAGTCTCTCGAGCAGTACTTC. It codes for CASSEYRQSLEQYF.

The rearrangement joins TRBV6-1 to TRBJ1-3; no clear D gene. This CDR3 comprises 15 residues. Germline CDR1 is MNHNS and CDR2 is SASEGT. V was pared by 2 bases and J by 5 bases, with 13 bases between. This CDR3 reads CASSEPSGLRNTIYF. DNA for the CDR3: TGTGCCAGCAGTGAACCGAGCGGGCTGCGAAACACCATATATTTT.

This clone was recorded a few times. This rearrangement joins TRBV10-3 to TRBJ2-3; 9 bases fit TRBD1. CDR3 size: 15 residues. CDR1 and CDR2 (germline): ENHRY, SYGVKD. V lost 5 bases, J lost 3 bases, and 6 bases stayed unmatched. The CDR3 DNA reads as TGTGCCATCAGTCCTGGACAGGGGATAACAGATACGCAGTATTTT. Translating gives CAISPGQGITDTQYF.

CDR3 loop: CASTPVYEQFF. CDR3 nucleotide sequence: TGTGCCAGCACCCCCGTTTATGAGCAGTTCTTC. This chain joins TRBV2 and TRBJ2-1, with D uncertain. Germline CDR1 SNHLY, CDR2 FYNNEI. The CDR3 covers 11 residues. Between the trimmed V and J ends, which lost 7 bases and 8 bases, there was a span of 9 bases.

The rearrangement joins TRBV6-2 or TRBV6-3 to TRBJ2-1; D is possibly TRBD2 (6 bases). The V end lost 6 bases, the J end lost 0 bases, and 21 bases lay between the germline ends. CDR1 MNHEY and CDR2 SVGEGT come from the germline V gene. The CDR3 runs to 18 residues. The CDR3 region has the DNA TGTGCCAGCAGCTATCGGACTGGGGACTGGAGCTCCTACAATGAGCAGTTCTTC. Its translation: CASSYRTGDWSSYNEQFF.

The V gene is TRBV29-1, the J gene TRBJ1-2; weak D call: TRBD1 (5 bases). The germline V gene has CDR1 SQVTM and CDR2 ANQGSEA. Trimming pared 7 bases from V and 6 bases from J, leaving 9 bases between. The CDR3 spans 10 residues. CDR3 amino acids: CSGGGDGYTF. The CDR3 coding sequence is TGCAGCGGGGGAGGGGATGGCTACACCTTC.

This rearrangement joins TRBV19 to TRBJ1-1; maybe TRBD1 (5 bases). This CDR3 is built from 15 residues. Trimming removed 5 bases from V and 5 bases from J, with 18 bases in between. Germline lookup yields CDR1 LNHDA and CDR2 SQIVND (reference sequence). The CDR3 loop reads CASSPNQGRVTEAFF. CDR3 coding DNA: TGTGCCAGTAGTCCGAATCAGGGCCGCGTAACTGAAGCTTTCTTT.

The chain carries TRBV11-2 and TRBJ1-4; 7 nucleotides align to TRBD1. The CDR3 loop spans 14 amino acids. Germline CDR1 reads SGHAT; CDR2 reads FQNNGV. V lost 1 base to trimming and J lost 5 bases; unmatched junction nucleotides: 1. The CDR3: CASSLGTGNEKLFF. DNA for the CDR3: TGTGCCAGCAGCTTAGGGACAGGAAATGAAAAACTGTTTTTT.

The V gene is TRBV10-3, the J gene TRBJ1-5; no definite D call. The CDR3 totals 13 residues. Trimming left V 4 bases short and J 1 base short, with 5 bases between. Germline assignment: CDR1 ENHRY and CDR2 SYGVKD. The CDR3 nucleotides read TGTGCCATCAGTGCGGGAAGCAATCAGCCCCAGCATTTT. It codes for CAISAGSNQPQHF.

The J gene is TRBJ1-1, the V gene TRBV9; D is undetermined. Germline V gives CDR1 SGDLS, CDR2 YYNGEE. The CDR3 length is 13 residues. The ends were cut back, 0 bases at V and 2 bases at J, with 5 bases in the middle. The CDR3, as DNA: TGTGCCAGCAGCGTAGCTTCTAACACTGAAGCTTTCTTT. Its translation: CASSVASNTEAFF.

The rearrangement uses TRBV18 and TRBJ1-1, with 7 bases that match TRBD1. V was pared by 2 bases and J by 5 bases, with 5 bases of the junction left unmatched. The germline CDR1 and CDR2 sequences are KGHSH and LQKENI. The CDR3 is 14 residues long. The CDR3 here is CASSPDAGGTEAFF. The CDR3 DNA sequence: TGTGCCAGCTCACCAGATGCAGGGGGTACTGAAGCTTTCTTT.

V is TRBV7-9 and J is TRBJ1-3; 12 bases agree with TRBD1. Trimming at V came to 6 bases and at J to 4 bases, leaving 4 bases not matched to a gene. Germline values: CDR1 SEHNR, CDR2 FQNEAQ (reference sequence). The CDR3 sequence is 15 residues long. CDR3: CASRGQGALGNTIYF. The CDR3 nucleotides are TGTGCCAGCAGGGGACAGGGGGCGCTAGGAAACACCATATATTTT.

As to this clone: An end of the junction differs from the germline gene, which may be a read error. The chain uses TRBV27 and TRBJ1-1, with D possibly being TRBD1 (5 bases). The CDR3 runs to 16 residues. The V gene's germline CDR1 is MNHEY and CDR2 SMNVEV (reference sequence). CDR3 in amino acids: CASSFMAGMMNTEAFF. As DNA, the CDR3 is TGTGCCAGCAGTTTCATGGCAGGGATGATGAATACTGAAGCTTTCTTT.

This clone was seen a handful of times. The chain has TRBV6-1 and TRBJ1-5; weak D call: TRBD1 (5 bases). V was clipped by 3 bases and J by 7 bases, with 13 bases between them. Germline V gene sequence: CDR1 MNHNS, CDR2 SASEGT. This CDR3 region has 14 residues. CDR3 DNA: TGTGCCAGCAGTGAGGGCCAGGGACTCCAGCCCCAGCATTTT. Translated: CASSEGQGLQPQHF.

V usage is TRBV5-1 and J usage is TRBJ2-5, with D possibly matching TRBD2 (6 bases). V lost 4 bases and J lost 5, with 21 bases in between. The V gene's germline CDR1 is SGHRS and CDR2 YFSETQ. This CDR3 is 16 amino acids long. The CDR3 reads CASSLGGTANGETQYF. The CDR3 nucleotides are TGCGCCAGCAGCCTCGGCGGGACCGCGAATGGGGAGACCCAGTACTTC.

This clone was seen a single time. This rearrangement joins TRBV5-1 to TRBJ2-1; D is unclear. Between the trimmed V and J ends, which lost 3 bases and 12 bases, there was a span of 16 bases. Per the germline V gene, CDR1 is SGHRS and CDR2 is YFSETQ. CDR3 length equals 13 residues. The CDR3 protein is CASSSLMTSGQFF. DNA for the CDR3: TGCGCCAGCAGCTCCTTAATGACTTCGGGGCAGTTCTTC.

V is TRBV6-4 and J is TRBJ2-3, with TRBD2 matching 7 bases. In germline, CDR1 is MRHNA, CDR2 SNTAGT. The CDR3 extends over 16 amino acids. V was pared by 0 bases and J by 8 bases, with 11 bases of the junction left unmatched. CDR3 nucleotides: TGTGCCAGCAGTGACTCGTGGCGGGGAGGGGCCGGTACGCAGTATTTT. Translating it yields CASSDSWRGGAGTQYF.

The CDR3 loop reads CASSFQGNGNTIYF. The CDR3 nucleotides read TGTGCCAGCAGCTTCCAGGGGAACGGAAACACCATATATTTT. V usage is TRBV5-4 and J usage is TRBJ1-3, with a possible D match to TRBD1 (6 bases). The CDR3 is 14 amino acids. The V gene's germline CDR1 is SGHNT and CDR2 YYREEE (reference sequence). V was shortened by 2 bases and J by 4 bases, with 10 bases between the two germline ends.

The chain uses TRBV2 and TRBJ2-1; 8 bases agree with TRBD2. V was pared by 6 bases and J by 0 bases, with 10 bases of the junction left unmatched. Germline values: CDR1 SNHLY, CDR2 FYNNEI. CDR3 length equals 17 residues. The DNA for the CDR3 is TGTGCCAGCAGGAGCCGTCTAGCGGGCCCCTCCTACAATGAGCAGTTCTTC. It encodes CASRSRLAGPSYNEQFF.

The V call is TRBV18, the J call TRBJ1-2; tentative D call: TRBD1 (6 bases). The CDR3 is 12 amino acids. CDR1 is KGHSH and CDR2 is LQKENI in the germline V gene. V was clipped by 6 bases and J by 3 bases, with 8 bases between them. CDR3 coding DNA: TGTGCCAGCTCCGAGGGGGACTATGGCTACACCTTC. It encodes CASSEGDYGYTF.

The V call is TRBV10-3, the J call TRBJ1-2; 10 nucleotides line up with TRBD1. CDR1 ENHRY and CDR2 SYGVKD come from the germline V gene. This CDR3 region has 15 residues. After removal of 2 bases from V and 1 base from J, the junction contained 1 base not matched to a gene. Written as DNA, the CDR3 is TGTGCCATCAGTGAGGGACAGGGGGTTAACTATGGCTACACCTTC. This codes for CAISEGQGVNYGYTF.

The chain employs TRBV30 and TRBJ2-5; 8 nucleotides align to TRBD2. Germline loops: CDR1 GTSNPN, CDR2 SVGIG (reference sequence). Unmatched junction bases numbered 11, after V lost 0 bases and J lost 5 bases. The CDR3 spans 16 residues. CDR3 in DNA: TGTGCCTGGAGTGTAGATGCGGGGGGAGGCGTGGAGACCCAGTACTTC. Amino acid sequence: CAWSVDAGGGVETQYF. Using reference TRBV30 and TRBJ2-5 for the parts outside the CDR3, the full variable domain is SQTIHQWPATLVQPVGSPLSLECTVEGTSNPNLYWYRQAAGRGLQLLFYSVGIGQISSEVPQNLSASRPQDRQFILSSKKLLLSDSGFYLCAWSVDAGGGVETQYFGPGTRLLVL.

The chain couples TRBV11-2 to TRBJ2-7; 9 nucleotides line up with TRBD2. This CDR3 contains 14 residues. The germline V gene encodes CDR1 SGHAT and CDR2 FQNNGV. V lost 8 bases to trimming and J lost 1 base; unmatched junction nucleotides: 6. The CDR3 loop is CASLSGRSSYEQYF. The CDR3 bases are TGTGCCAGCCTTAGCGGGAGATCTTCCTACGAGCAGTACTTC.